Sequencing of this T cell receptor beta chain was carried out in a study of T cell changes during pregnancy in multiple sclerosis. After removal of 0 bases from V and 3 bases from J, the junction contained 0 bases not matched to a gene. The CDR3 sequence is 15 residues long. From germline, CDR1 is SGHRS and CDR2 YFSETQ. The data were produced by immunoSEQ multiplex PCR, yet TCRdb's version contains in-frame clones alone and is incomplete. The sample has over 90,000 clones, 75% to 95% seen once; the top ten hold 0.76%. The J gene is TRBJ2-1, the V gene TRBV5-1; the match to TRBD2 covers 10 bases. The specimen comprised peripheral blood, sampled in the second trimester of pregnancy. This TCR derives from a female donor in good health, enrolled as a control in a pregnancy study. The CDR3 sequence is CASSLASGGYNEQFF. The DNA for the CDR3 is TGCGCCAGCAGCTTGGCTAGCGGGGGCTACAATGAGCAGTTCTTC.